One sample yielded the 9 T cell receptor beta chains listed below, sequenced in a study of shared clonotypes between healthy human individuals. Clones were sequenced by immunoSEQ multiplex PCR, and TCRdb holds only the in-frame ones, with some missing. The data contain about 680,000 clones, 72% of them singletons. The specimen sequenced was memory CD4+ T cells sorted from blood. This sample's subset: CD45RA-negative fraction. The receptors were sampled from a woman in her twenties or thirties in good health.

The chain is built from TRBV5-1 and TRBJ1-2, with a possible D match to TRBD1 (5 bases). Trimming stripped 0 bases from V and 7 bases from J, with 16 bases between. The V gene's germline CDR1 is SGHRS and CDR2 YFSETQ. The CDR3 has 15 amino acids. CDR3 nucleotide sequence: TGCGCCAGCAGCTTGGAAGGGTCCGGGGGGTCTGGCTACACCTTC. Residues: CASSLEGSGGSGYTF.

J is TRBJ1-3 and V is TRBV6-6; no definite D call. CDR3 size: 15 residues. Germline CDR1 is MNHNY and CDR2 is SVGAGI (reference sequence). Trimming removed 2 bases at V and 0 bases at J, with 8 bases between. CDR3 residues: CASSYQGSSGNTIYF. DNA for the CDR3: TGTGCCAGCAGTTACCAAGGCTCCTCTGGAAACACCATATATTTT.

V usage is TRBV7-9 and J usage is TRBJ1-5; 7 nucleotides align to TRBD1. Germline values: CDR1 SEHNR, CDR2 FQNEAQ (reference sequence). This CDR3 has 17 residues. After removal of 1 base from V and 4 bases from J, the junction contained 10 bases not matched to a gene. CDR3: CASSLGLPGQRNQPQHF. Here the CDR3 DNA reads TGTGCCAGCAGCTTAGGGCTACCGGGACAGCGGAATCAGCCCCAGCATTTT.

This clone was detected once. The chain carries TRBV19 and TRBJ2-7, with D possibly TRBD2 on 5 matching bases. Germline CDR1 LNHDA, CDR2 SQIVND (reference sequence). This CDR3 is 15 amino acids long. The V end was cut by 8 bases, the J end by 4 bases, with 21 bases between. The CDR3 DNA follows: TGTGCCAGTTCTTCTGGGCCGGCGGGTTGGTACGAGCAGTACTTC. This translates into CASSSGPAGWYEQYF.

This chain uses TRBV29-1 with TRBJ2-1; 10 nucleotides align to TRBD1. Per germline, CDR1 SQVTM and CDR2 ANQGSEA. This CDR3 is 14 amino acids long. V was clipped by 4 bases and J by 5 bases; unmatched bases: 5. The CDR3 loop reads CSVAGQGVDNEQFF. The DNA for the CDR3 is TGCAGCGTTGCCGGACAGGGGGTGGACAATGAGCAGTTCTTC.

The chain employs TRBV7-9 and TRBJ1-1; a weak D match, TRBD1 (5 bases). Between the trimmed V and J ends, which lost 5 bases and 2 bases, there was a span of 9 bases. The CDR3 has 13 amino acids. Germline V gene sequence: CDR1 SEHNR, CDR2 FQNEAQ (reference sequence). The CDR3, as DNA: TGTGCCAGCAGCGGACACACCAACACTGAAGCTTTCTTT. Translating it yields CASSGHTNTEAFF. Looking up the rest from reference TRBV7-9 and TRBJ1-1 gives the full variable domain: DTGVSQNPRHKITKRGQNVTFRCDPISEHNRLYWYRQTLGQGPEFLTYFQNEAQLEKSRLLSDRFSAERPKGSFSTLEIQRTEQGDSAMYLCASSGHTNTEAFFGQGTRLTVV.

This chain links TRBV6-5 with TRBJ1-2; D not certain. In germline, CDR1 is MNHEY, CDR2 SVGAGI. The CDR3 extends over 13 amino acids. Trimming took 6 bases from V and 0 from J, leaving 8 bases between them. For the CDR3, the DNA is TGTGCCAGCAGAAGGACCTCTAACTATGGCTACACCTTC. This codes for CASRRTSNYGYTF.

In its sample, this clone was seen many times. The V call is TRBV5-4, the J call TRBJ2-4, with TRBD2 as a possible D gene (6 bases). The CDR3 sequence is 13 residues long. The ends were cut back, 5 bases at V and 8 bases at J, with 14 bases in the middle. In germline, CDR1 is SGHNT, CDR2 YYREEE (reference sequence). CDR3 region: CASREGGTDIQYF. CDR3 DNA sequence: TGTGCCAGCAGGGAGGGCGGGACCGACATTCAGTACTTC.

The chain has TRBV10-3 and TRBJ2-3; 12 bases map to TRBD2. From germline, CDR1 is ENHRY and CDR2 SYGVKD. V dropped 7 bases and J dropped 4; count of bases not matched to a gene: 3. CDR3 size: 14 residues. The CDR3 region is CAITPSGRADTQYF. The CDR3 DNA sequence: TGTGCCATCACCCCTAGCGGGAGGGCAGATACGCAGTATTTT.